The 4 T cell receptor beta chains presented below share a single source sample, sequenced in a study of cytomegalovirus exposure and HLA in healthy donors. Use of 60 Vbeta and 13 Jbeta primers characterized the PCR. Sequencing was performed with immunoSEQ multiplex PCR; in TCRdb, only in-frame clones are kept and a portion is missing. Of around 150,000 clones listed, approximately 82% are singletons. Sequencing used PBMCs. These receptors were collected from a woman between 40 and 55 years old in good health and CMV-seropositive.

The rearrangement links TRBV7-2 to TRBJ2-7; 10 bases match TRBD2. Germline CDR1 and CDR2: SGHTA and FQGNSA. Trimming removed 1 base from V and 3 bases from J; junction bases left unmatched: 12. This CDR3 has 18 residues. The CDR3 loop is CASSLGGLAGVGYYEQYF. The CDR3 DNA reads as TGTGCCAGCAGCTTAGGGGGGCTAGCGGGAGTGGGCTACTACGAGCAGTACTTC.

The chain is built from TRBV7-2 and TRBJ1-1, with D maybe TRBD1 (5 bases). V was pared by 1 base and J by 6 bases, with 18 bases between. Germline V gives CDR1 SGHTA, CDR2 FQGNSA. The CDR3 spans 16 residues. The CDR3 DNA is TGTGCCAGCAGCTTAGAGTTTGGGCGGACAACCGCTGAAGCTTTCTTT. It translates to CASSLEFGRTTAEAFF.

The rearrangement links TRBV6-1 to TRBJ2-5; TRBD2 matches at 11 bases. Germline values: CDR1 MNHNS, CDR2 SASEGT. The CDR3 has 14 amino acids. The chain's CDR3 is CAGVSGGVGETQYF. The CDR3 coding sequence is TGTGCAGGAGTTAGCGGGGGGGTAGGAGAGACCCAGTACTTC.

The rearrangement links TRBV5-1 to TRBJ1-6, with TRBD1 matching over 7 bases. The V segment lost 3 bases and the J segment 3 bases; nucleotides outside the gene matches: 6. Germline CDR1 is SGHRS and CDR2 is YFSETQ. The CDR3 contains 16 residues. CDR3 amino acids: CASSWGTAIYNSPLHF. In DNA form, the CDR3 reads TGCGCCAGCAGCTGGGGGACAGCCATCTATAATTCACCCCTCCACTTT.